Following are 9 T cell receptor beta chains from one sample sequenced in a study of T cell responses to AZD1222 COVID-19 vaccine. The data were produced by immunoSEQ multiplex PCR, yet TCRdb's version contains in-frame clones alone and is incomplete. The table lists roughly 200,000 clones, around nine tenths of them singletons. The starting material was peripheral blood, obtained on day 0 of AZD1222 vaccination. The receptors shown here come from an adult in good health.

The J gene is TRBJ2-1, the V gene TRBV11-2, with D possibly TRBD2 on 7 matching bases. This CDR3 has 18 residues. Germline V gene lookup returns CDR1 SGHAT and CDR2 FQNNGV. Trimming shortened V by 4 bases and J by 7 bases, and 26 bases separated the two germline ends. DNA of the CDR3: TGTGCCAGCAGCTCCCCCCTCCCTGTGGGGGGGCCGGGAAATGAGCAGTTCTTC. Translating it yields CASSSPLPVGGPGNEQFF. Combining the CDR3 with reference TRBV11-2 and TRBJ2-1 gives the whole variable domain EAGVAQSPRYKIIEKRQSVAFWCNPISGHATLYWYQQILGQGPKLLIQFQNNGVVDDSQLPKDRFSAERLKGVDSTLKIQPAKLEDSAVYLCASSSPLPVGGPGNEQFFGPGTRLTVL.

This chain joins TRBV6-1 and TRBJ1-5, with D uncertain. Germline assignment: CDR1 MNHNS and CDR2 SASEGT. Trimming pared 2 bases from V and 0 bases from J, leaving 14 bases between. This CDR3 comprises 17 residues. This chain's CDR3 is CASSEYVAAPSNQPQHF. In DNA form, the CDR3 reads TGTGCCAGCAGTGAATATGTGGCAGCTCCTAGCAATCAGCCCCAGCATTTT.

The V and J genes are TRBV6-4 and TRBJ2-2; D unresolved. Trimming shortened V by 3 bases and J by 6 bases, and 8 bases separated the two germline ends. Germline loops: CDR1 MRHNA, CDR2 SNTAGT. The CDR3 is 13 amino acids. The CDR3 spells CASSEVTAGELFF. The CDR3 region has the DNA TGTGCCAGCAGTGAGGTAACCGCCGGGGAGCTGTTTTTT.

The genes are TRBV18 and TRBJ2-3, with 12 positions matching TRBD2. The CDR3 contains 16 residues. The germline V gene encodes CDR1 KGHSH and CDR2 LQKENI. V gave up 3 bases and J gave up 1 base; unmatched junction bases: 2. DNA for the CDR3: TGTGCCAGCTCACCCCGACTAGCGGGGGGCACAGATACGCAGTATTTT. Translating it yields CASSPRLAGGTDTQYF.

The V call is TRBV5-1, the J call TRBJ2-5; D possibly corresponds to TRBD2 (6 bases). Trimming took 3 bases from V and 5 from J, leaving 14 bases between them. Germline loops: CDR1 SGHRS, CDR2 YFSETQ. The CDR3 is 14 residues long. CDR3 protein: CASSSDYPLETQYF. CDR3 nucleotide sequence: TGCGCCAGCAGCTCGGACTACCCCTTGGAGACCCAGTACTTC.

The J gene is TRBJ1-4, the V gene TRBV2, with D maybe TRBD1 (5 bases). Germline V lookup: CDR1 SNHLY, CDR2 FYNNEI. The germline V and J ends were trimmed by 7 bases and 4 bases, with 13 bases remaining between them. The CDR3 covers 14 residues. The CDR3 is CASKQGDSNEKLFF. In DNA form, the CDR3 reads TGTGCCAGCAAGCAGGGAGATAGTAATGAAAAACTGTTTTTT.

Here the CDR3 reads CASSSRQGPTPNTEAFF. As DNA, the CDR3 is TGTGCCAGTAGTTCCCGACAGGGGCCCACACCCAACACTGAAGCTTTCTTT. The chain has TRBV19 and TRBJ1-1, with TRBD1 matching over 8 bases. The CDR3 consists of 17 residues. CDR1 and CDR2 (germline): LNHDA, SQIVND (reference sequence). The ends lost 5 bases at V and 2 bases at J; junction bases unmatched: 13.

The chain uses TRBV7-2 and TRBJ2-7; D is undetermined. Germline assignment: CDR1 SGHTA and CDR2 FQGNSA. Trimming removed 3 bases from V and 4 bases from J, with 7 bases in between. The CDR3 sequence is 12 residues long. The CDR3 DNA sequence: TGTGCCAGCAGCTTCGCAGGATACGAGCAGTACTTC. This codes for CASSFAGYEQYF. The full variable domain, with the rest looked up from reference TRBV7-2 and TRBJ2-7, is GAGVSQSPSNKVTEKGKDVELRCDPISGHTALYWYRQSLGQGLEFLIYFQGNSAPDKSGLPSDRFSAERTGGSVSTLTIQRTQQEDSAVYLCASSFAGYEQYFGPGTRLTVT.

The chain employs TRBV27 and TRBJ2-7; tentatively, D is TRBD1 (6 bases). The CDR3 consists of 16 residues. Trimming took 4 bases from V and 0 from J, leaving 16 bases between them. Germline-derived CDR1 and CDR2 are MNHEY and SMNVEV (reference sequence). The CDR3, as DNA: TGTGCCAGCAGTTCAGGGGCCTCTTTCCACTCCTACGAGCAGTACTTC. Amino acids: CASSSGASFHSYEQYF.